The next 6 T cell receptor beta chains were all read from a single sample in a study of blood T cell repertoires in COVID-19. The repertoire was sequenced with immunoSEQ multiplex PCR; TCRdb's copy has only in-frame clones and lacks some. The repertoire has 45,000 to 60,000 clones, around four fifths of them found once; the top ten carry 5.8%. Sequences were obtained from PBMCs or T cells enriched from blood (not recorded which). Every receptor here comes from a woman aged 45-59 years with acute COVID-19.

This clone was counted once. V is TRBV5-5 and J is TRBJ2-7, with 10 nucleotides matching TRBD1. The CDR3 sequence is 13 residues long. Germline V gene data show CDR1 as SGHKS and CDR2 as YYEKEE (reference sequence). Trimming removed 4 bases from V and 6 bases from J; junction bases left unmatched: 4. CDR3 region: CASSQDRGFEQYF. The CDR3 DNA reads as TGTGCCAGCAGCCAGGACAGGGGGTTCGAGCAGTACTTC.

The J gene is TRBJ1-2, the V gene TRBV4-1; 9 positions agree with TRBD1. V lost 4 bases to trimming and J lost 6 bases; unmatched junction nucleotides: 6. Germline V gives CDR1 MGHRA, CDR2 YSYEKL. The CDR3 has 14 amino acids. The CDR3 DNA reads TGCGCCAGCAGCCTCCGACAGGGGGAGGATGGCTACACCTTC. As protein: CASSLRQGEDGYTF.

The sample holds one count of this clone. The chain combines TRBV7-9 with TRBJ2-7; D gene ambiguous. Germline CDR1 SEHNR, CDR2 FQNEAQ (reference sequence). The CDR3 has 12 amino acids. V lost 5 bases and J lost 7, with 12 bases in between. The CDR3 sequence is CASSPLRGEQYF. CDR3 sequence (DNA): TGTGCCAGCAGCCCATTACGAGGAGAGCAGTACTTC.

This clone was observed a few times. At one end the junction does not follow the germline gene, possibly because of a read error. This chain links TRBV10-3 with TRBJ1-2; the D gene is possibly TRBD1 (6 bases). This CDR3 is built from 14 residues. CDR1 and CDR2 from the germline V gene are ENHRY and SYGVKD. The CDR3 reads CAIGDQTGAYGYTF. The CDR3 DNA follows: TGTGCCATCGGTGACCAGACAGGAGCCTATGGCTACACCTTC.

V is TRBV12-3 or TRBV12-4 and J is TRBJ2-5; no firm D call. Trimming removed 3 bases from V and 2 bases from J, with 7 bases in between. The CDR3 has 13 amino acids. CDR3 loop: CASSFGAQETQYF. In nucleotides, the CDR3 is TGTGCCAGCAGTTTTGGAGCGCAAGAGACCCAGTACTTC.

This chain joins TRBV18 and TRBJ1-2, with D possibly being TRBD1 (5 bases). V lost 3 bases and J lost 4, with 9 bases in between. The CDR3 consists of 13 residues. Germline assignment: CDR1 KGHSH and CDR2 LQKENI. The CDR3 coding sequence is TGTGCCAGCTCACCTGGGGGGACCTATGGCTACACCTTC. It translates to CASSPGGTYGYTF.